This T cell receptor (beta chain) was captured by sequencing in a study of technical replicates of blood from several donors. This clone was found once. Sequencing was performed with immunoSEQ multiplex PCR; in TCRdb, only in-frame clones are kept and a portion is missing. The sample yields more than 65,000 clones, approximately 92% seen once. This receptor was taken from a human donor in good health. Sequencing was carried out using T cells isolated from PBMCs.

The CDR3 nucleotides read TGTGCCAGCAGTACCATCGGAGTAGCGGGCGACACAGATACGCAGTATTTT. This gives the protein CASSTIGVAGDTDTQYF. The rearrangement links TRBV2 to TRBJ2-3; TRBD2 aligns across 7 bases. Germline CDR1 reads SNHLY; CDR2 reads FYNNEI. This CDR3 contains 17 residues. After removal of 5 bases from V and 2 bases from J, the junction contained 13 bases not matched to a gene.